Given below is one T cell receptor (beta chain) in context. The antigen it binds to is not known. Per-nucleotide qualities are absent, and no much larger clonotype sits a single base away. The data stem from a study of T cell repertoires in ileal Crohn's disease (dated by TCRdb to the late 2010s). Looking at the study overall: At the time of surgery, roughly 40% of patients were active smokers, and the median duration of disease was roughly 8.3 years. All patients had surgery for a complication: stricturing disease in around 60% and penetrating disease in around 39%. Roughly half of the patients were given postoperative therapy, with 11 receiving thiopurines and under 20 receiving anti-TNF agents. TCR repertoire analysis was done in 45 to 65 Crohn's disease patients from a prospective multicentre cohort. Running in parallel with the study was a multicentre cohort set up to find predictors of early endoscopic recurrence following ileocolonic resection. A Rutgeerts score above i0 was used to define endoscopic postoperative recurrence. The study sequenced 150 to 200 mucosal samples from more than 50 patients, taken at several locations on the surgical specimen and at postoperative endoscopy. The full study reports these points: Only a subgroup of patients, of unstated size, had mucosal CD4 and CD8 T cells sorted and sequenced. A significantly higher proportion of clonal expansions was observed in active smokers at surgery than in non-smokers (about 25% vs 20%, p=0.02). Compared with CD4 T cells, sorted CD8 T cells contained more high-frequency clones, which suggests that the mucosal expansions were mostly CD8. Higher percentages of high-frequency clones at the time of surgery were linked to endoscopic recurrence, and every patient with clonality above 26.8% (18/57) had recurrence.

As encoded in the germline V gene (reference sequence), CDR1 is LNHDA while CDR2 is SQIVND. Ends trimmed: V by 6 bases, J by 8 bases; bases unmatched to a gene: 12. The CDR3 runs 15 residues from the cysteine to the phenylalanine. Only the CDR3 part of the read is kept: 45 bases, read in frame from the first base. Roughly 550 nanograms of biopsy DNA per sample were submitted for commercial TCRB immunosequencing. CDR3 regions were amplified from genomic DNA by Adaptive Biotechnology using a two-step, amplification bias-controlled multiplex PCR. Primers for every V and J gene segment were used in the first PCR, and barcodes and Illumina adapters were added in the second PCR. CDR3 libraries were sequenced using an Illumina instrument. Regarding the original processing steps: Vendor-provided pipelines were combined with custom analysis of raw data in R/Bioconductor under R version 3.3.0. Clonality, ranging from 0 to 1, was calculated as the inverse of the normalised Shannon entropy of all productive clones. High-frequency clones were defined as the share of the repertoire occupied by the top 100 clones, with only clones passing a 95% confidence test being retained. Overlap between samples was measured with the Morisita-Horn index, while repertoire diversity was measured with the Simpson index. In its TCRdb copy, this immuneACCESS table keeps in-frame sequences only and misses some clones. Where compared with another copy, unresolved V genes explain less than half of these, and the others have no known cause. V, J and clone size are those of that table, while D and trimming were read from the DNA. A total of some 28,000 clones appear in this sample, roughly 81% of them only once. The ten biggest clones cover roughly 5.5% of the sample.

Adults with ileal or ileocolonic Crohn's disease and an indication for ileocolonic resection were eligible for inclusion. Before DNA extraction, whole ileal mucosal biopsies were kept frozen at -80 degrees C. A TRizol-based method was used to extract genomic DNA from the frozen whole biopsies, and the DNA was quantified with a NanoDrop 2000 spectrophotometer. Sequencing was carried out using ileal tissue. The sequence joins TRBV19 to TRBJ1-2; the central 10 bases match TRBD1. The sequence came from an adult with Crohn's disease. The base sequence is TGTGCCAGTAGCCCGACAGGGGGCGTGAGGAGCGGCTACACCTTC. The encoded protein is CASSPTGGVRSGYTF.